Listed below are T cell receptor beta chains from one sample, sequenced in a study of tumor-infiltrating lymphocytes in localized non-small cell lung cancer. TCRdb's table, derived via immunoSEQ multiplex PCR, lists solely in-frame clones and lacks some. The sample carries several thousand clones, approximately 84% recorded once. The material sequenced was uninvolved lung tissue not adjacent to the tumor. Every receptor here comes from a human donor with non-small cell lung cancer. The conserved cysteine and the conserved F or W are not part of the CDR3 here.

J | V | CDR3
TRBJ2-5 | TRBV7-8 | ASSLNWRGAWETQY
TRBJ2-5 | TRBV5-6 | ASSFDRGKTQY
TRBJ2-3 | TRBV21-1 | ASRLAGALTTDTQY
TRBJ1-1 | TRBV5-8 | ASSLSNLGAF
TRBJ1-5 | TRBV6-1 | ASSRDNQPQH
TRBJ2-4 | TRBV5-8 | ASSSWSTEKNIQY
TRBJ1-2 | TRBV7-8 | ASSLEVQAYGYT
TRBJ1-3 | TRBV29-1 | SVQGNSGNTIY
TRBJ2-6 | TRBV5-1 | ASSTTNSGANVLT
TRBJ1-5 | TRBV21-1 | ASSKGGRLNNQPQH
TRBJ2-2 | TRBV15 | ATSREDRDRGRVLNTGELF
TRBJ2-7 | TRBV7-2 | ASSVSGLAVYEQY
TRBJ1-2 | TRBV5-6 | ASSSWQGSNYGYT
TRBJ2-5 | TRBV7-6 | ASSSSPSTVQETQY
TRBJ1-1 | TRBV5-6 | ASSLQVTTEAF
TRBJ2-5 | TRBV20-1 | SAGASKTQY
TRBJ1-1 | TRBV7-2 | ASSLTRGNTEAF
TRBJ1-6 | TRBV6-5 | ASSYRGSSYNSPLH
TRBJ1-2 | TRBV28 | ASSSASANYGYT
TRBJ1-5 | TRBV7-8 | ASSPTTMTGTRSNQPQH
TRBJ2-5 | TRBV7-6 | ASSGRETQY
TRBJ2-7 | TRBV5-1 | ASSPGTSLQY
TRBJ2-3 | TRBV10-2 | ASSKARGPGGDTQY
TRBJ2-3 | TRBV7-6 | ASSPRAHTDTQY
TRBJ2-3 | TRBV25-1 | ASSVGRGWDTQY
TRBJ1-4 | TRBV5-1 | ASTWGTPTNEKLF
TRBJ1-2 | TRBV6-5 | ASSYSGGRGYGYT
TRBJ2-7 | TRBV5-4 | ASSLNRDYEQY
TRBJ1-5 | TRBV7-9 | ASSRDRADQPQH
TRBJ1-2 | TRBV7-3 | ASSSDLGGYT
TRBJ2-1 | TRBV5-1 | ASSSGPAYNEQF
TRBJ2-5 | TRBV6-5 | ASSYSESGGETQY
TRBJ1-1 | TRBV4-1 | ASSSHLTGTYLGDTEAF
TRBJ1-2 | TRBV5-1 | ASSPSLGYT
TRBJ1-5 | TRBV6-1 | ASSEVGGSNQPQH
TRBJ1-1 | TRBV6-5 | ASSPSLGFTEAF
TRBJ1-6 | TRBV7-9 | ASSFSNEGGKSPLH
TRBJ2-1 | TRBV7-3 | ASSTKTGGHEQF
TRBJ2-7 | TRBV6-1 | ASSDRAGDQQY
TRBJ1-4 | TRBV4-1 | ASSQGQGWEKLF
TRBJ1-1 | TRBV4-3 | ASSREAGLDTEAF
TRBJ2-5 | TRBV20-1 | SAPLGETQY
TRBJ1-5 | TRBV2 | ASRQGLSNQPQH
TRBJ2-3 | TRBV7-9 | ASSHLGGRGSTDTQY
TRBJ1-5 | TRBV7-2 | ASSWQGWQPQH
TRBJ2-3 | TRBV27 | ASSLAFRGWDTDTQY
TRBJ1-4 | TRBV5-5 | ASSFGSRNEKLF
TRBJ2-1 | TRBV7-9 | ASSPGSGLSVFYEQF
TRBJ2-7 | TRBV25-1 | ASSELGRYEQY
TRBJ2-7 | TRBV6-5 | ASSYYSGRPYEQY
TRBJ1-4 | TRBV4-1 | ASSRLGTGDEKLF
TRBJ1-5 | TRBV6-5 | ASSYTTGGNQPQH
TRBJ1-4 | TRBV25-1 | ASSLGGVTTNEKLF
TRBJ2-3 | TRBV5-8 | ASSSWKGGSTDTQY
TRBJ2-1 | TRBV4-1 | ASSLAGLAANEQF